Listed below are T cell receptor beta chains from one sample, sequenced in a study of cytomegalovirus exposure and HLA in healthy donors. Clones were read by immunoSEQ multiplex PCR, and TCRdb kept only the in-frame ones, dropping some. This sample has about 200,000 clones, with 82% found just once. The sample taken for sequencing was PBMCs. The receptor set was obtained from a boy younger than 10 in good health and CMV-seronegative. CDR3s include the opening cysteine and the closing phenylalanine or tryptophan. Fields, in order: J gene, D gene, clone size, V gene, CDR3 DNA, CDR3 protein. A D gene is named only where the DNA matches it firmly. The size field is filled for only some rows; it gives once, few, many or a size class.

TRBJ1-4 | . | . | TRBV19 | TGTGCCAGTAGAACCGCTTTGACAGGAACCCATAATGAAAAACTGTTTTTT | CASRTALTGTHNEKLFF
TRBJ2-1 | TRBD2 | once | TRBV5-5 | TGTGCCAGCGGACCTAGCGGGGGTCATGAGCAGTTCTTC | CASGPSGGHEQFF
TRBJ1-2 | . | once | TRBV11-2 | TGTGCCAGCAGCTTAGAAAGTAGGGCGGGGCGGATCTATGGCTACACCTTC | CASSLESRAGRIYGYTF
TRBJ1-1 | . | . | TRBV13 | TGTGCCAGCAGCTCCCAACCCCAGGGGCGTGGGGACACTGAAGCTTTCTTT | CASSSQPQGRGDTEAFF
TRBJ2-7 | . | few | TRBV15 | TGTGCCACCAGCAGAAGACACAAAGCCTACGAGCAGTACTTC | CATSRRHKAYEQYF
TRBJ2-5 | . | . | TRBV9 | TGTGCCAGCAGCGTAGACAGAGGGGGAGGGCCCCAAGAGACCCAGTACTTC | CASSVDRGGGPQETQYF
TRBJ1-2 | TRBD1 | . | TRBV2 | TGTGCCAGCAAAAGGACAGGGTCCTATGGCTACACCTTC | CASKRTGSYGYTF
TRBJ2-5 | TRBD1 | . | TRBV19 | TGTGCCAGTAGTATTGTGGGACAGGGTGGAGAGACCCAGTACTTC | CASSIVGQGGETQYF
TRBJ2-3 | TRBD1 | . | TRBV19 | TGTGCCAGTAGTGTTGACAGGGGCCCCCTAATACCAGATACGCAGTATTTT | CASSVDRGPLIPDTQYF
TRBJ1-5 | . | few | TRBV6-6 | TGTGCCAGCAGTTACAGGCAGGGTGGTGATCAGCCCCAGCATTTT | CASSYRQGGDQPQHF
TRBJ2-7 | TRBD1 | few | TRBV6-1 | TGTGCCAGCAGTGAACCGGACAGGGCGTCCTACGAGCAGTACTTC | CASSEPDRASYEQYF
TRBJ1-2 | TRBD1 | once | TRBV9 | TGTGCCAGCAGCGCCACTACCGGCGGGACAGGTTATGGCTACACCTTC | CASSATTGGTGYGYTF
TRBJ1-1 | . | . | TRBV6-5 | TGTGCCAGCAGTTGGGGGGTGAACACTGAAGCTTTCTTT | CASSWGVNTEAFF
TRBJ1-2 | TRBD1 | . | TRBV27 | TGTGCCAGCAGTCCACAGGGGGCAGGCTATGGCTACACCTTC | CASSPQGAGYGYTF
TRBJ1-1 | . | once | TRBV11-2 | TGTGCCAGCAGCCACCGGAGAGAAGGGGGTGAAGCTTTCTTT | CASSHRREGGEAFF
TRBJ1-1 | . | . | TRBV5-1 | TGCGCCAGCACCTCGGGCACTGAAGCTTTCTTT | CASTSGTEAFF
TRBJ1-6 | . | . | TRBV6-6 | TGTGCCAGCAGTTACCGAGGTGATAATTCACCCCTCCACTTT | CASSYRGDNSPLHF
TRBJ2-3 | TRBD2 | . | TRBV27 | TGTGCCAGCAGACTAGCGGGTTTCACAGATACGCAGTATTTT | CASRLAGFTDTQYF
TRBJ2-2 | . | . | TRBV15 | TGTGCCACCAGCAGAGAAATGACAGACCCGAACACCGGGGAGCTGTTTTTT | CATSREMTDPNTGELFF
TRBJ1-5 | . | . | TRBV28 | TGTGCCAGCAGTTTTTGGGCCCACTTCCGTCAGCCCCAGCATTTT | CASSFWAHFRQPQHF
TRBJ2-5 | . | . | TRBV13 | TGTGCCAGCAGCGCGGCTAGAACCGGGGGCCAAGAGACCCAGTACTTC | CASSAARTGGQETQYF
TRBJ2-1 | TRBD2 | . | TRBV6-1 | TGTGCCAGCAGTGAAACTAGCGGGGGGATGTACAATGAGCAGTTCTTC | CASSETSGGMYNEQFF
TRBJ1-2 | TRBD1 | . | TRBV4-1 | TGCGCCAGCAGCCTTAGGTGGGACAGACTTAACTATGGCTACACCTTC | CASSLRWDRLNYGYTF
TRBJ2-5 | . | . | TRBV19 | TGTGCCAGTAGTTCCCGGGACACCCAAGAGACCCAGTACTTC | CASSSRDTQETQYF
TRBJ2-7 | TRBD1 | . | TRBV5-6 | TGTGCCAGCAGCCGGACAGGGGCCAGCTACGAGCAGTACTTC | CASSRTGASYEQYF
TRBJ1-2 | . | . | TRBV2 | TGTGCCAGCAGTGTCCGGGACACCTATGGCTACACCTTC | CASSVRDTYGYTF
TRBJ1-1 | . | . | TRBV21-1 | TGTGCCAGCAGCAAAAGGTACAGGCGTGGCACTGAAGCTTTCTTT | CASSKRYRRGTEAFF
TRBJ2-3 | TRBD2 | . | TRBV11-2 | TGTGCCAGCAGCCGGACTAGCGGGACAGATACGCAGTATTTT | CASSRTSGTDTQYF
TRBJ2-5 | TRBD2 | . | TRBV15 | TGTGCCACCAGCAGACTCAGGGTGTGGACTAGCGGGGCCTTACAAGAGACCCAGTACTTC | CATSRLRVWTSGALQETQYF
TRBJ2-3 | . | once | TRBV7-8 | TGTGCCAGCAGCTTGAGAGACACAGATACGCAGTATTTT | CASSLRDTDTQYF
TRBJ2-3 | TRBD2 | . | TRBV15 | TGTGCCACCCGTGGTCGGCGGGGGACGAGCACAGATACGCAGTATTTT | CATRGRRGTSTDTQYF
TRBJ1-4 | TRBD1 | . | TRBV5-6 | TGTGCCAGCAGCTCCGAGGGGGCGCGGGGAGAAAAACTGTTTTTT | CASSSEGARGEKLFF
TRBJ1-2 | . | . | TRBV4-1 | TGCGCCAGCAGCCAAGACCCCCACGGGGGAAGCTATGGCTACACCTTC | CASSQDPHGGSYGYTF
TRBJ2-7 | TRBD1 | . | TRBV19 | TGTGCCAGTAGTATCGGAGACGCGCAGGGGGACTCCTACGAGCAGTACTTC | CASSIGDAQGDSYEQYF
TRBJ1-1 | . | . | TRBV6-6 | TGTGCCAGCACGCAGAACGACATGAACACTGAAGCTTTCTTT | CASTQNDMNTEAFF
TRBJ1-6 | . | . | TRBV4-3 | TGCGCCAGCAGCCAAGTGGGCAGGGAAGTAGGGTCACCCCTCCACTTT | CASSQVGREVGSPLHF
TRBJ1-4 | . | few | TRBV6-5 | TGTGCCAGCAAAAGGACGGACTGGGATAATGAAAAACTGTTTTTT | CASKRTDWDNEKLFF